Below, one T cell receptor (beta chain) is given with its context. This sample stems from a study of OX40 agonist ivuxolimab in advanced cancers. The CDR3 sequence is 14 residues long. V was trimmed by 6 bases and J by 5 bases, leaving 16 bases between them. CDR1 is MNHNS and CDR2 is SASEGT in the germline V gene. The protocol was immunoSEQ multiplex PCR, while the TCRdb copy is restricted to in-frame clones and leaves out a portion. The data show 9,000 to 13,000 clones, around 80% seen once. This chain uses TRBV6-1 with TRBJ2-5; the D is unclear. This TCR derives from an adult with an advanced solid tumor such as melanoma, head and neck, liver or kidney cancer. Sequences were derived from CD4+ or CD8+ T cells sorted from blood, sampled in a trial of the OX40 agonist ivuxolimab. The CDR3 sequence is CASRPTTAWETQYF. DNA for the CDR3: TGTGCCAGCAGACCGACCACGGCCTGGGAGACCCAGTACTTC.